This T cell receptor (beta chain) was identified during a study of shared clonotypes between healthy human individuals. Study at large: Aged between 18 and 49, the donors were a couple of women and three men. CD4 naive and memory got three plates each, CD8 naive two, CD8 memory one.

The table came from immunoSEQ multiplex PCR; TCRdb's copy has only in-frame clones and leaves some out. Among some 2.1 million clones listed, just under 95% were seen once. Positive CCR7 selection of CD45RO-negative cells yielded the naive CD8 cells, and terminally differentiated effector memory CD45RA+ cells were excluded. Source material: naive CD8+ T cells from PBMCs. The receptor comes from a man younger than 35 in good health. Some clones in this sample may be carry-over from other donors' samples.

CDR3 amino acids: CASSQGNTIYF. The CDR3 DNA follows: TGCGCCAGCAGTCAGGGAAACACCATATATTTT. The genes are TRBV10-2 and TRBJ1-3; D gene uncertain. The CDR3 runs 11 residues. Germline values: CDR1 WSHSY, CDR2 SAAADI. Trimming pared 5 bases from V and 4 bases from J, leaving 3 bases between.